Sequencing of this T cell receptor beta chain was carried out in a study of T and B cells in COVID-19 patients. Study-wide background: About 90% of the roughly 20 active-infection patients had comorbidities associated with unfavorable COVID-19 outcome.

Germline V gives CDR1 SGHDT, CDR2 YYEEEE. V lost 2 bases and J lost 6; bases outside the gene matches: 8. This CDR3 region has 15 residues. Remarks on this clonotype: What it binds is not known.

General study points: Patients with COVID-19 reportedly showed strongly skewed T cell receptor beta variable and joining gene usage. At recovery TRB diversity and richness exceeded healthy donors, after highly clonal active COVID-19 repertoires.

Blood genomic DNA input for TRB amplification was 250-500 ng. BIOMED2 TRB-A/B primer pools were used in multiplex TRB PCR. One entry per CDR3 protein results from TCRdb running MiXCR on the multiplex PCR reads. The data contain about 700 distinct CDR3 sequences, approximately 30% of them singletons. Sequences were obtained from blood. The sequence was collected from a human donor with active COVID-19. The donor label of this sample is uncertain. This chain connects TRBV5-6 to TRBJ2-1; 7 positions agree with TRBD1. The CDR3 DNA sequence: TGTGCCAGCAGCTTCGGGGTGGCAGGGGGCAATGAGCAGTTCTTC. Its translation: CASSFGVAGGNEQFF.